This T cell receptor beta chain was captured in a study of stem cell transplantation in POMP-related autoinflammatory disease (dated by TCRdb to the early 2020s). At the level of the whole study: The study hypothesis was that defective thymoproteasomes impair MHC class I-dependent CD8+ T-cell differentiation and positive selection, which skews the TRB repertoire. Before transplant, patients showed CD4+ naive T-cell skewing, low CD8+ T-cell proportions, and reduced T-cell cytokine secretion. The effect of POMP deficiency on T-cell receptor beta repertoire diversity and CDR3 characteristics was assessed by high-throughput TRB sequencing. Overall results and qualifications from the work: Across all analyzed T-cell subsets, PRAID patients showed a trend toward higher clonality and lower TRB diversity. PRAID patients showed a restricted number of unique TRB V-J gene pairings. The trend toward lower diversity and increased clonality in PRAID patients was statistically significant only for regulatory T cells.

Library preparation employed the immunoSEQ multiplex PCR assay. Processing in the source paper ran as follows. Shannon entropy, which takes clonal size distribution into account, was used to quantify repertoire diversity. The Gini-Simpson index (Simpson_1-D) served as the measure of how unequally clonotypes were distributed. The source is immuneACCESS, and TCRdb retained only in-frame sequences with V and J called. Part of the clones is not carried over; for the studies checked, unresolved V genes explain less than half of this, and the remainder is unexplained. That table gives V, J and clone size, and the DNA gave D and trimming. This sample holds 25,000 to 30,000 clones; around 86% were observed only once. The top ten clones comprise approximately 2.3% of the sample. To note about this clone: Its antigen remains unidentified. The input lacks base qualities; no much larger clone sits a single base away.

Counted from cysteine to phenylalanine, this CDR3 has 15 amino acids. The entry retains the CDR3 DNA only, 45 bases that are in frame from base 1. The sample's time point label, decoded: before hematopoietic stem cell transplant. PRAID featured prominent immunodeficiency alongside autoinflammation. Before TRB sequencing, the T-cell subsets, namely conventional T cells, CD8+ T cells, regulatory T cells, and T follicular helper cells, were sorted. This clonotype was sampled from a human donor with POMP-related autoinflammation and immune dysregulation (PRAID). The sequence joins TRBV21-1 to TRBJ2-7. TRBV21-1 is shown as a pseudogene. The sequences come from CD4+ T cells from PBMCs, collected before stem cell transplantation. The bases read TGTGCCAGCAGCAAATCAAGGGCCCCCCCCTACGAGCAGTACTTC. Translated, this is CASSKSRAPPYEQYF.